Listed below are T cell receptor beta chains from one sample, sequenced in a study of beta chain features in type 1 diabetes. Assay: immunoSEQ multiplex PCR; the TCRdb copy retains only in-frame clones and omits some. The sample includes tens of thousands of clones, around a third of them seen just once. The material sequenced was stem cell memory CD4+ T cells from blood. Receptor source: a woman under 30 in good health. Each CDR3 is given with its conserved first and last residue. The D gene is left open where the match is weak. Clone size appears in some rows only: once, few, many, or a class for an expanded clone.

clone_size	v_call	d_call	j_call	cdr3_nt	cdr3_aa
few	TRBV5-1	TRBD1	TRBJ1-2	TGCGCCAGCAGCCTCCCCGGGACAGCTGTTGGCTACACCTTC	CASSLPGTAVGYTF
NA	TRBV7-6	NA	TRBJ2-7	TGTGCCAGCAGTCTAGTTGCTAGGGGGTTCCCCTACGAGCAGTACTTC	CASSLVARGFPYEQYF
few	TRBV5-1	NA	TRBJ2-7	TGCGCCAGCAGCTTGGCGGAGGGAAGGGACGAGCAGTACTTC	CASSLAEGRDEQYF
few	TRBV5-4	NA	TRBJ1-1	TGTGCCAGCAGCTCGAACAGGGTTTTGAACACTGAAGCTTTCTTT	CASSSNRVLNTEAFF
once	TRBV29-1	TRBD1	TRBJ1-3	TGCAGCGTTGCAGGGCAGGGGGCGAACACCATATATTTT	CSVAGQGANTIYF
NA	TRBV10-3	NA	TRBJ2-7	TGTGCCATCAGTGTGGCAGGCCTCTCCTACGAGCAGTACTTC	CAISVAGLSYEQYF
NA	TRBV7-9	NA	TRBJ2-7	TGTGCCAGCAGCTTGCTTCAGGGTTCCTACGAGCAGTACTTC	CASSLLQGSYEQYF
NA	TRBV28	NA	TRBJ1-2	TGTGCCAGCAGTTCTTCCCTCTATGGCTACACCTTC	CASSSSLYGYTF
few	TRBV18	TRBD1	TRBJ1-2	TGTGCCAGCTCACCACCGTCCGAGACAGGGAATGGCTACACCTTC	CASSPPSETGNGYTF
few	TRBV5-5	TRBD2	TRBJ2-2	TGTGCCAGCAGCTTTCTAGCGGGGGAGCACGGGGAGCTGTTTTTT	CASSFLAGEHGELFF
NA	TRBV30	NA	TRBJ1-3	TGTGCCTGGAGTCGGGGGGTGTCTGGAAACACCATATATTTT	CAWSRGVSGNTIYF
NA	TRBV7-2	TRBD2	TRBJ2-3	TGTGCCAGCAGCTTAAGGCAAGCGGGGGGAGGAGATACGCAGTATTTT	CASSLRQAGGGDTQYF
few	TRBV6-1	TRBD1	TRBJ2-5	TGTGCCACCCTGAAGGGGGACAGTCAAGAGACCCAGTACTTC	CATLKGDSQETQYF
few	TRBV7-6	TRBD2	TRBJ2-5	TGTGCCAGCAGCTTAAGGGTCCTAGCGGGAATGGAGACCCAGTACTTC	CASSLRVLAGMETQYF
NA	TRBV27	TRBD2	TRBJ2-7	TGTGCCAGCAGAAAGACCTCGTCGGGGGGGCCCCACGAGCAGTACTTC	CASRKTSSGGPHEQYF
NA	TRBV7-7	TRBD2	TRBJ2-1	TGTGCTAGCAGCTTAGCGGGGACTAGTGATGGCGGGGAGTTCTTC	CASSLAGTSDGGEFF
NA	TRBV27	NA	TRBJ2-3	TGTGCCAGTGGGGGAACAGGGCTTTCAGATACGCAGTATTTT	CASGGTGLSDTQYF
NA	TRBV13	NA	TRBJ2-3	TGTGCCAGCAGCTTGTCCGGGGTCAGCACAGATACGCAGTATTTT	CASSLSGVSTDTQYF
NA	TRBV25-1	NA	TRBJ2-7	TGTGCCAGCAACAACGGGGGTTACTACGAGCAGTACTTC	CASNNGGYYEQYF
few	TRBV5-1	TRBD1	TRBJ1-2	TGCGCCAGCAGCTTGCCGGGACAGTATGGCTACACCTTC	CASSLPGQYGYTF
NA	TRBV19	TRBD2	TRBJ2-2	TGTGCCAGTAGTATGTACGGGACTAACCCCGGGGAGCTGTTTTTT	CASSMYGTNPGELFF
NA	TRBV10-3	TRBD2	TRBJ2-7	TGTGCCATCAGTGAGGCACTAGCGGGTCTCTACGAGCAGTACTTC	CAISEALAGLYEQYF
few	TRBV15	NA	TRBJ1-4	TGTGCCACCAGCTCCCGACGACAGCTTACAAATGAAAAACTGTTTTTT	CATSSRRQLTNEKLFF
few	TRBV6-6	TRBD2	TRBJ2-4	TGTGCCAGCAGTTACTCGGGGGGAGGGTCCAAAAACATTCAGTACTTC	CASSYSGGGSKNIQYF
NA	TRBV19	NA	TRBJ2-5	TGTGCCAGTAGTCCCACTAGTACCCAAGAGACCCAGTACTTC	CASSPTSTQETQYF
NA	TRBV11-3	NA	TRBJ2-3	TGTGCCAGCAGCTTCTCGGGGAGCACAGATACGCAGTATTTT	CASSFSGSTDTQYF
few	TRBV7-9	NA	TRBJ1-5	TGTGCCAGCAGCGGGTTACCGGGGAATCAGCCCCAGCATTTT	CASSGLPGNQPQHF
NA	TRBV19	NA	TRBJ1-1	TGTGCCAGTAGTACTTTCGGGGGCACTGAAGCTTTCTTT	CASSTFGGTEAFF
few	TRBV7-3	NA	TRBJ1-2	TGTGCCAGCAGCTTAACGTATCAGGCCCGGGGCTACACCTTC	CASSLTYQARGYTF
NA	TRBV29-1	NA	TRBJ1-2	TGCAGCGTTGAAGATCAACAGTATGGCTACACCTTC	CSVEDQQYGYTF
few	TRBV19	NA	TRBJ2-7	TGTGCCAGTAGTCCCACCCAGGTATTCTACGAGCAGTACTTC	CASSPTQVFYEQYF
few	TRBV7-2	NA	TRBJ2-5	TGTGCCAGCAGCCCAAGCACGAATACCCAAGAGACCCAGTACTTC	CASSPSTNTQETQYF
few	TRBV5-5	TRBD1	TRBJ2-5	TGTGCCAGCAGCTCCCTAGGGACAGCGGAGACCCAGTACTTC	CASSSLGTAETQYF
NA	TRBV11-2	NA	TRBJ2-5	TGTGCCAGCAGCTTAGATCTATGGCGGGGACAAGAGACCCAGTACTTC	CASSLDLWRGQETQYF
NA	TRBV6-1	NA	TRBJ2-1	TGTGCCAGCAGTGATCCGAGCTCCTACAATGAGCAGTTCTTC	CASSDPSSYNEQFF